One and the same sample provided the 25 T cell receptor beta chains below, sequenced in a study of cytomegalovirus exposure and HLA in healthy donors (TCRdb year 2017). Library construction relied on the immunoSEQ multiplex PCR assay. A mixture of 60 forward primers for TCR Vbeta segments and 13 reverse primers for TCR Jbeta segments was used in the multiplex PCR. This is the immuneACCESS table as TCRdb keeps it, with only in-frame sequences that have V and J called. A part of the clones is gone; compared with another copy, unresolved V genes explain less than half, and the rest is unexplained. The sample contains 220,000 or so clones, approximately 80% of them found a single time. The top ten clones comprise 3.8% of the sample. The sample comprised PBMCs. Every receptor here comes from a male donor in good health and CMV-seronegative.

With respect to this clone: The same CDR3 also results from other DNA sequences found in this sample. This sequence joins TRBV5-4 and TRBJ2-7; D may be TRBD2 (6 bases). Trimming pared 0 bases from V and 5 bases from J, leaving 15 bases between. The germline V gene has CDR1 SGHNT and CDR2 YYREEE (reference sequence). CDR3 length: 15 amino acids. This CDR3 is CASSLETSKSHEQYF. The CDR3 DNA sequence: TGTGCCAGCAGCTTGGAGACTAGTAAGAGTCACGAGCAGTACTTC.

The chain combines TRBV11-2 with TRBJ2-1; 10 bases agree with TRBD2. In germline, CDR1 is SGHAT, CDR2 FQNNGV. J gave up 4 bases and V 5 bases, and 11 bases lay outside the gene matches. The CDR3 has 17 amino acids. As DNA, the CDR3 is TGTGCCAGCAGCCCCCGCCGCGAGCGGGAGGGATACAATGAGCAGTTCTTC. Its protein product is CASSPRREREGYNEQFF.

In the case of this clone: Other DNA sequences from this sample encode an identical CDR3 as well. The chain uses TRBV4-1 and TRBJ2-7, with D perhaps matching TRBD1 (5 bases). Germline CDR1 MGHRA, CDR2 YSYEKL. CDR3 length equals 13 residues. Deletions cut 0 bases from V and 2 bases from J, with 5 bases between. CDR3 bases: TGCGCCAGCAGCCAAGACAGGGCCTACGAGCAGTACTTC. Its translation is CASSQDRAYEQYF.

The V call is TRBV5-5, the J call TRBJ2-7; D is possibly TRBD1 (6 bases). Deletions cut 1 base from V and 1 base from J, with 12 bases between. Per germline, CDR1 SGHKS and CDR2 YYEKEE (reference sequence). CDR3 length equals 15 residues. DNA of the CDR3: TGTGCCAGCAGCTTGACGCTTCAGGGGTCCTACGAGCAGTACTTC. It yields the protein CASSLTLQGSYEQYF.

This rearrangement joins TRBV7-9 to TRBJ2-2, with D hard to call. The CDR3 contains 16 residues. Germline V gives CDR1 SEHNR, CDR2 FQNEAQ (reference sequence). Trimming stripped 2 bases from V and 5 bases from J, with 15 bases between. CDR3 loop: CASSLIVSSWTGELFF. CDR3 coding DNA: TGTGCCAGCAGCTTAATTGTTAGCAGTTGGACCGGGGAGCTGTTTTTT.

The rearrangement links TRBV25-1 to TRBJ2-1; 9 nucleotides align to TRBD2. With V trimmed by 2 bases and J by 7 bases, 9 bases remained unmatched. The CDR3 extends over 16 amino acids. CDR1 and CDR2 (germline): MGHDK, SYGVNS. The CDR3 sequence is CASSETRSGSGNEQFF. CDR3 nucleotides: TGTGCCAGCAGTGAAACGCGTAGCGGGAGCGGAAATGAGCAGTTCTTC. The whole variable domain, remainder taken from reference TRBV25-1 and TRBJ2-1, is EADIYQTPRYLVIGTGKKITLECSQTMGHDKMYWYQQDPGMELHLIHYSYGVNSTEKGDLSSESTVSRIRTEHFPLTLESARPSHTSQYLCASSETRSGSGNEQFFGPGTRLTVL.

This clone was found once. The chain couples TRBV18 to TRBJ2-3, with 9 bases identical to TRBD2. Unmatched junction bases numbered 7, after V lost 4 bases and J lost 2 bases. There are 16 residues in the CDR3. CDR1 and CDR2 (germline): KGHSH, LQKENI. The CDR3 nucleotides read TGTGCCAGCTCACAGGTAGCGGGAGACCTCACAGATACGCAGTATTTT. It codes for CASSQVAGDLTDTQYF.

The chain links TRBV28 to TRBJ2-1; 12 nucleotides line up with TRBD2. The V gene's germline CDR1 is MDHEN and CDR2 SYDVKM. The CDR3 extends over 16 amino acids. Germline trimming cut 2 bases from V and 7 bases from J; bases unmatched to any gene: 6. The CDR3 bases are TGTGCCAGCAGTTTACTCAGGACTAGCGGGGTAAATGAGCAGTTCTTC. This sequence encodes CASSLLRTSGVNEQFF.

The CDR3 coding sequence is TGTGCCAGCAGCTTAACTCCCCTACCCTCGTACGAGGGGGCCAACGTCCTGACTTTC. Its translation: CASSLTPLPSYEGANVLTF. J is TRBJ2-6 and V is TRBV7-3; D is uncertain. V shed 0 bases and J shed 4 bases, with 19 bases lying between them. The CDR3 loop spans 19 amino acids. Per the germline V gene, CDR1 is SGHTA and CDR2 is FQGTGA.

V and J are TRBV19 and TRBJ2-5, with TRBD1 matching over 11 bases. With the DNA end fitting TRBJ2-7 better, the J assignment may be wrong. Germline V gene lookup returns CDR1 LNHDA and CDR2 SQIVND (reference sequence). This CDR3 has 15 residues. CDR3 loop: CASSIGQGASYEQYF. CDR3 nucleotide sequence: TGTGCCAGTAGTATCGGACAGGGGGCATCCTACGAGCAGTACTTC.

The chain joins TRBV7-6 to TRBJ2-3, with TRBD2 identical over 11 bases. The CDR3 is made up of 17 amino acids. Trimming cost V 5 bases and J 2 bases; bases outside gene matches: 9. The germline V gene has CDR1 SGHVS and CDR2 FNYEAQ. CDR3 bases: TGTGCCAGCAGCCCCCACGGGACTAGCGGTATCACAGATACGCAGTATTTT. Translation gives CASSPHGTSGITDTQYF.

The rearrangement joins TRBV4-1 to TRBJ1-3, with TRBD1 identical over 7 bases. The ends lost 4 bases at V and 0 bases at J; junction bases unmatched: 3. The CDR3 loop spans 15 amino acids. CDR1 MGHRA and CDR2 YSYEKL come from the germline V gene. In DNA, the CDR3 is TGCGCCAGCAGCCTGGACAGGTTCTCTGGAAACACCATATATTTT. Translated, it gives CASSLDRFSGNTIYF.

The rearrangement joins TRBV4-1 to TRBJ1-5; D is unresolved. V lost 4 bases and J lost 5, with 12 bases in between. Germline V gene sequence: CDR1 MGHRA, CDR2 YSYEKL. The CDR3 runs 14 residues. The CDR3 sequence is CASSPGPGYQPQHF. The CDR3 DNA follows: TGCGCCAGCAGCCCCGGACCGGGGTATCAGCCCCAGCATTTT.

This clone was seen at least ten times. Here the CDR3 DNA reads TGTGCCAGCAGCGGCGGGGGGCTCTATGGCTACACCTTC. This gives the protein CASSGGGLYGYTF. The gene calls are TRBV6-5 and TRBJ1-2; possible D gene TRBD1, 6 bases. The germline V and J ends were trimmed by 6 bases and 4 bases, with 12 bases remaining between them. This CDR3 has 13 amino acids. CDR1 MNHEY and CDR2 SVGAGI come from the germline V gene.

The chain joins TRBV19 to TRBJ1-1; D is possibly TRBD1 (5 bases). Germline V gene sequence: CDR1 LNHDA, CDR2 SQIVND (reference sequence). This CDR3 has 13 residues. Between the trimmed V and J ends, which lost 6 bases and 5 bases, there was a span of 13 bases. CDR3 coding DNA: TGTGCCAGTAGCCGAGGCAAGGGGACTGAAGCTTTCTTT. This codes for CASSRGKGTEAFF.

This chain uses TRBV7-9 with TRBJ1-1; D might be TRBD1 (5 bases). The germline V gene has CDR1 SEHNR and CDR2 FQNEAQ (reference sequence). The CDR3 contains 15 residues. Trimming pared 0 bases from V and 0 bases from J, leaving 8 bases between. The CDR3 is CASSLAGGVNTEAFF. The CDR3 DNA is TGTGCCAGCAGCTTAGCAGGAGGGGTGAACACTGAAGCTTTCTTT.

This chain joins TRBV2 and TRBJ2-7, with 11 nucleotides matching TRBD1. CDR3 length: 15 residues. V lost 7 bases and J lost 6; bases outside the gene matches: 11. Germline V lookup: CDR1 SNHLY, CDR2 FYNNEI. The CDR3 spells CASTNQRTGGSEQYF. Written as DNA, the CDR3 is TGTGCCAGCACAAACCAAAGGACAGGGGGCAGCGAGCAGTACTTC.

The chain uses TRBV5-1 and TRBJ2-2; TRBD1 might be the D (6 bases). CDR1 and CDR2 from the germline V gene are SGHRS and YFSETQ. V lost 1 base to trimming and J lost 6 bases, with 13 bases between them. The CDR3 is 15 residues long. The CDR3 reads CASSLFAGEAGELFF. The CDR3 DNA follows: TGCGCCAGCAGCTTGTTCGCAGGGGAAGCCGGGGAGCTGTTTTTT.

The J gene is TRBJ1-2, the V gene TRBV4-1; no firm D call. This CDR3 region has 15 residues. V was pared by 1 base and J by 7 bases, with 16 bases between. CDR1 and CDR2 (germline): MGHRA, YSYEKL. This CDR3 reads CASSQGTSSASGYTF. CDR3 nucleotides: TGCGCCAGCAGCCAAGGAACTTCTAGTGCCAGTGGCTACACCTTC.

The rearrangement links TRBV5-8 to TRBJ2-1; D may be TRBD1 (5 bases). V dropped 4 bases and J dropped 6 bases, with 17 bases sitting between them. CDR1 is SGHTS, CDR2 YDEGEE, per germline. The CDR3 extends over 15 amino acids. The CDR3 coding sequence is TGTGCCAGCAGCCAAGCAGGGTTAGGTTCCAATGAGCAGTTCTTC. It specifies CASSQAGLGSNEQFF.

This chain connects TRBV19 to TRBJ1-2; tentative D call: TRBD1 (6 bases). CDR3 size: 18 residues. V was trimmed by 1 base and J by 4 bases, leaving 22 bases between them. CDR1 is LNHDA and CDR2 is SQIVND in the germline V gene (reference sequence). The CDR3 spells CASSIVGQGKQWGYGYTF. In nucleotides, the CDR3 is TGTGCCAGTAGTATAGTCGGGCAGGGGAAGCAGTGGGGCTATGGCTACACCTTC.

As concerns this clone: Other DNA sequences in this specimen translate into the identical CDR3. The chain employs TRBV30 and TRBJ2-2; 9 positions agree with TRBD1. Looked up from germline, CDR1 is GTSNPN and CDR2 is SVGIG (reference sequence). Losses at the gene ends were 1 base for V and 6 bases for J; bases not matched to a gene: 0. The CDR3 sequence is 13 residues long. The CDR3 DNA follows: TGTGCCTGGAGTGGACAGGGGGCCGGGGAGCTGTTTTTT. Translation gives CAWSGQGAGELFF.

This chain connects TRBV5-1 to TRBJ2-7; 11 bases agree with TRBD1. J was trimmed by 7 bases and V by 4 bases; bases with no gene match: 10. This CDR3 contains 15 residues. The germline V gene encodes CDR1 SGHRS and CDR2 YFSETQ. CDR3 sequence: CASSPRTGGAWEQYF. The CDR3 coding sequence is TGCGCCAGCAGCCCCCGGACAGGGGGCGCGTGGGAGCAGTACTTC.

This chain connects TRBV5-4 to TRBJ1-1; TRBD1 agrees at 8 bases. This CDR3 has 12 amino acids. Germline CDR1 is SGHNT and CDR2 is YYREEE (reference sequence). V shed 4 bases, J shed 7 bases, and the junction held 3 bases outside the gene matches. The DNA of the CDR3 is TGTGCCAGCAGCGGGGGACAGGTTGAAGCTTTCTTT. It encodes CASSGGQVEAFF. The entire variable domain, with the rest obtained from reference TRBV5-4 and TRBJ1-1, is as follows: ETGVTQSPTHLIKTRGQQVTLRCSSQSGHNTVSWYQQALGQGPQFIFQYYREEENGRGNFPPRFSGLQFPNYSSELNVNALELDDSALYLCASSGGQVEAFFGQGTRLTVV.

This clone showed up just once. The rearrangement uses TRBV7-2 and TRBJ1-1; D might be TRBD1 (6 bases). The V gene's germline CDR1 is SGHTA and CDR2 FQGNSA. The V and J ends lost 5 bases and 0 bases respectively, with 13 bases between them. There are 15 residues in the CDR3. CDR3 loop: CASSPQGGLNTEAFF. In DNA form, the CDR3 reads TGTGCCAGCAGCCCACAGGGAGGGCTGAACACTGAAGCTTTCTTT. The full variable domain, completed using reference TRBV7-2 and TRBJ1-1, is GAGVSQSPSNKVTEKGKDVELRCDPISGHTALYWYRQSLGQGLEFLIYFQGNSAPDKSGLPSDRFSAERTGGSVSTLTIQRTQQEDSAVYLCASSPQGGLNTEAFFGQGTRLTVV.